Presented here are 2 T cell receptor beta chains from one specimen sequenced in a study of metastatic and nonmetastatic thyroid tumors. TCRdb reanalyzed the PCR reads with MiXCR. The table shows about 59,000 clones, with 30% occurring only once. No patient had received any treatment before thyroid surgery. What was sequenced was blood. These receptors came from a female donor with papillary thyroid cancer or a benign thyroid nodule (not recorded which). Some clones in this sample may be carry-over from other donors' samples.

In the case of this clone: Here the CDR3 omits its conserved ending phenylalanine or tryptophan, so a read error is the likely source. Because the CDR3's place on the DNA is in doubt, the DNA is left out and the CDR3 is given as listed by TCRdb. The rearrangement joins TRBV10-3 to TRBJ2-7; the table's D call TRBD1 went unverified against the DNA. In germline, CDR1 is ENHRY, CDR2 SYGVKD. The CDR3 extends over 12 residues, inclusive of both ends. The CDR3 spells CATGTITYEKSY.

This chain uses TRBV7-3 with TRBJ2-7; unclear D gene. The germline V gene encodes CDR1 SGHTA and CDR2 FQGTGA. The CDR3 covers 15 residues. Between the trimmed V and J ends, which lost 3 bases and 3 bases, there was a span of 15 bases. The CDR3 spells CASSFAFSGYYEQYF. The DNA of the CDR3 is TGTGCCAGCAGCTTCGCCTTCTCCGGTTACTACGAGCAGTACTTC.